The clone carrying this T cell receptor beta chain was recorded a few times. Its specificity is unknown. The record originates from a study of T cells in Graves' hyperthyroidism and ophthalmopathy. Across the whole study: Once the initial diagnosis was made, peripheral blood was obtained before any treatment.

Points from the study as a whole: The model's output predicted ophthalmopathy at a median of about 6.5 months prior to onset.

What was amplified from RNA transcripts were TCR beta CDR3 regions. Initially, a first-round RT-PCR of the TCR CDR3 employed the HTBI primer set. Using its own MiXCR run on the multiplex PCR reads, TCRdb lists one record per CDR3 protein. Here the sample spans around 34,000 distinct CDR3 sequences, about 52% being singletons. In germline, CDR1 is LGHDT, CDR2 YNNKEL (reference sequence). V lost 1 base to trimming and J lost 11 bases; unmatched junction nucleotides: 4. The CDR3 length is 12 residues. The sample comprised blood. This sequence joins TRBV3-1 and TRBJ2-5; TRBD1 agrees at 7 bases. The clonotype originates from a middle-aged woman with Graves' ophthalmopathy. CDR3 amino acids: CASSQGGGRQYF. In DNA form, the CDR3 reads TGTGCCAGCAGCCAAGGAGGGGGCCGACAGTACTTC.